Listed below are T cell receptor beta chains from one sample, sequenced in a study of Ad26.COV2.S vaccination and SARS-CoV-2 variants. TCRdb's table, derived via immunoSEQ multiplex PCR, lists solely in-frame clones and lacks some. Of hundreds of thousands of clones in the sample, about 83% were seen once. Sample: peripheral blood, taken in a trial of Ad26.COV2.S vaccine versus placebo. The source of these receptors is a person between 18 and 65 years old who received the Ad26.COV2.S COVID-19 vaccine or a placebo. Both conserved end residues are part of each CDR3. The D gene is left open where the match is weak. Some rows mark clone size as missing; the rest say once, few, many or name a class of expanded clone.

few	TRBD1	TRBV11-2	TRBJ1-2	CASSQGQGNSNYGYTF	TGTGCCAGCAGCCAAGGACAGGGAAACTCTAACTATGGCTACACCTTC
few	NA	TRBV11-3	TRBJ2-7	CASSLGGSSYEQYF	TGTGCCAGCAGCTTAGGGGGTAGCTCCTACGAGCAGTACTTC
NA	TRBD2	TRBV7-3	TRBJ2-3	CASCQRGGRFDTQYF	TGTGCCAGCTGTCAGCGGGGGGGCCGATTTGATACGCAGTATTTT
NA	NA	TRBV7-9	TRBJ1-1	CASSLVRDTEAFF	TGTGCCAGCAGCTTAGTCAGGGACACTGAAGCTTTCTTT
NA	NA	TRBV19	TRBJ1-1	CATRGLWYAFF	TGTGCCACCCGTGGGCTCTGGTACGCTTTCTTT
NA	TRBD1	TRBV4-1	TRBJ1-2	CASSQEGRGDGYTF	TGCGCCAGCAGCCAAGAAGGCAGGGGGGATGGCTACACCTTC
few	NA	TRBV10-3	TRBJ1-5	CAISGQSNQPQHF	TGTGCCATCAGCGGGCAAAGCAATCAGCCCCAGCATTTT
NA	TRBD1	TRBV6-5	TRBJ1-1	CASIIGGTDGTEAFF	TGTGCCAGCATTATTGGAGGGACAGACGGAACTGAAGCTTTCTTT
NA	NA	TRBV7-6	TRBJ1-1	CASSPGTRTFWVPFF	TGTGCCAGCAGCCCAGGGACCAGGACCTTCTGGGTACCTTTCTTT
NA	NA	TRBV18	TRBJ2-1	CASSPPNTRRNNEQFF	TGTGCCAGCTCACCACCCAATACCCGACGGAACAATGAGCAGTTCTTC
NA	NA	TRBV4-2	TRBJ2-1	CASSLDRDEQFF	TGTGCCAGCAGCCTGGATCGCGATGAGCAGTTCTTC
few	NA	TRBV19	TRBJ2-7	CASSPPSYEQYF	TGTGCCAGTAGTCCCCCAAGTTACGAGCAGTACTTC
NA	NA	TRBV4-3	TRBJ2-3	CASSQAVKERFSYTQYF	TGCGCCAGCAGCCAGGCGGTTAAGGAGCGGTTCTCGTATACGCAGTATTTT
NA	TRBD1	TRBV7-9	TRBJ1-2	CASSYGTGTGGYTF	TGTGCCAGCAGCTATGGGACAGGGACGGGTGGCTACACCTTC
NA	NA	TRBV2	TRBJ2-7	CASSERGTGVYEQYF	TGTGCCAGCAGTGAAAGGGGGACGGGAGTCTACGAGCAGTACTTC
NA	NA	TRBV4-2	TRBJ1-6	CASSQGRAYNSPLHF	TGTGCCAGCAGCCAGGGCAGGGCCTATAATTCACCCCTCCACTTT
NA	NA	TRBV30	TRBJ2-7	CLAGMGQYF	TGTCTTGCCGGGATGGGGCAGTACTTC
NA	NA	TRBV5-4	TRBJ1-1	CASSLGRGRFAEAFF	TGTGCCAGCAGCTTGGGCCGGGGGCGTTTCGCTGAAGCTTTCTTT
NA	NA	TRBV30	TRBJ2-1	CAWSVYNEQFF	TGTGCCTGGAGTGTGTACAATGAGCAGTTCTTC
NA	TRBD1	TRBV27	TRBJ1-2	CATGDSFYGYTF	TGTGCCACAGGGGACAGCTTCTATGGCTACACCTTC
NA	NA	TRBV6-5	TRBJ2-7	CASSYSNVAGEQYF	TGTGCCAGCAGTTACTCGAATGTGGCGGGGGAGCAGTACTTC
NA	NA	TRBV18	TRBJ2-5	CASSPRTLQTQYF	TGTGCCAGCTCCCCCCGGACGCTTCAGACCCAGTACTTC
NA	TRBD1	TRBV29-1	TRBJ1-1	CSVEEGTGHTEAFF	TGCAGCGTTGAAGAGGGGACAGGGCACACTGAAGCTTTCTTT
NA	TRBD1	TRBV9	TRBJ2-3	CASSGGTGNTDTQYF	TGTGCCAGCAGCGGCGGGACAGGCAACACAGATACGCAGTATTTT
NA	NA	TRBV5-5	TRBJ2-1	CASSESYNEQFF	TGTGCCAGCAGCGAATCCTACAATGAGCAGTTCTTC
NA	NA	TRBV5-4	TRBJ2-7	CASSFPKTEQYF	TGTGCCAGCAGCTTCCCTAAAACTGAGCAGTACTTC
NA	TRBD1	TRBV6-5	TRBJ2-7	CASSSMPGQGRPEQYF	TGTGCCAGCAGTTCCATGCCGGGACAGGGGCGTCCCGAGCAGTACTTC
NA	TRBD2	TRBV4-3	TRBJ2-1	CASSQDLLVRGDEQFF	TGCGCCAGCAGCCAAGATCTGTTAGTCCGGGGGGATGAGCAGTTCTTC
NA	TRBD1	TRBV9	TRBJ2-7	CASSVGWGQGYEQYF	TGTGCCAGCAGCGTAGGATGGGGACAGGGCTACGAGCAGTACTTC
NA	TRBD1	TRBV12-5	TRBJ2-1	CASGRSGQGVNEQFF	TGTGCTAGTGGTCGATCGGGACAGGGGGTCAATGAGCAGTTCTTC
NA	TRBD2	TRBV6-5	TRBJ2-7	CASTKRTSGRGEQYF	TGTGCCAGCACCAAAAGGACTAGCGGGAGAGGCGAGCAGTACTTC
once	NA	TRBV6-5	TRBJ1-2	CASSWGSGYTF	TGTGCCAGCAGTTGGGGGAGTGGCTACACCTTC
NA	TRBD1	TRBV7-9	TRBJ1-1	CASSWDRGLNTEAFF	TGTGCCAGCAGTTGGGACAGGGGGCTGAACACTGAAGCTTTCTTT
NA	NA	TRBV19	TRBJ2-7	CASTSNPYEQYF	TGTGCCAGTACCAGTAACCCCTACGAGCAGTACTTC
NA	NA	TRBV10-3	TRBJ2-3	CAISESLARTDTQYF	TGTGCCATCAGTGAGTCCCTAGCCCGCACAGATACGCAGTATTTT
NA	NA	TRBV5-5	TRBJ1-1	CASSHMTGNTEAFF	TGTGCCAGCAGTCACATGACGGGGAACACTGAAGCTTTCTTT
NA	NA	TRBV6-5	TRBJ1-1	CASTQLGGIDTEAFF	TGTGCCAGCACCCAACTTGGGGGCATTGACACTGAAGCTTTCTTT
NA	NA	TRBV6-2/TRBV6-3	TRBJ2-3	CASSSFATAHREYF	TGTGCCAGCAGTTCTTTTGCTACTGCACATCGGGAGTATTTT
NA	TRBD1	TRBV30	TRBJ1-5	CAWTRTGKWRSDQPQHF	TGTGCCTGGACCAGGACAGGGAAGTGGAGGTCGGATCAGCCCCAGCATTTT
NA	NA	TRBV6-5	TRBJ1-2	CASSTLGRRYYGYTF	TGTGCCAGCAGTACCCTCGGCAGGCGGTACTATGGCTACACCTTC
NA	NA	TRBV5-4	TRBJ2-2	CASSLEPGPNTGELFF	TGTGCCAGCAGCTTGGAACCGGGCCCAAACACCGGGGAGCTGTTTTTT
NA	NA	TRBV6-6	TRBJ1-5	CASSSEGPQHF	TGTGCCAGCAGTAGCGAAGGGCCCCAGCATTTT
NA	NA	TRBV27	TRBJ1-6	CASSLKPNSPLHF	TGTGCCAGCAGTTTAAAGCCCAATTCACCCCTCCACTTT
NA	TRBD1	TRBV9	TRBJ1-1	CASSEGASTEAFF	TGTGCCAGCAGCGAGGGGGCTAGTACTGAAGCTTTCTTT
NA	TRBD2	TRBV24-1	TRBJ2-5	CATSVNTPDWGGETQYF	TGTGCCACCAGTGTCAACACCCCCGACTGGGGAGGGGAGACCCAGTACTTC
NA	NA	TRBV10-3	TRBJ1-2	CAVSPGTTYGYTF	TGTGCCGTTTCCCCCGGGACAACCTATGGCTACACCTTC
NA	TRBD2	TRBV27	TRBJ2-7	CASGGLAGAFPYEQYF	TGTGCCAGCGGAGGACTAGCGGGAGCCTTCCCCTACGAGCAGTACTTC
few	NA	TRBV25-1	TRBJ1-1	CASSAEGLTEAFF	TGTGCCAGCAGTGCGGAGGGCCTTACCGAAGCTTTCTTT
NA	NA	TRBV5-1	TRBJ1-5	CASSLGSNQPQHF	TGCGCCAGCAGCTTGGGTAGCAATCAGCCCCAGCATTTT
NA	NA	TRBV13	TRBJ1-5	CASSSMGNQPQHF	TGTGCCAGCAGCTCTATGGGCAATCAGCCCCAGCATTTT
NA	NA	TRBV5-1	TRBJ2-3	CASSLTGALQTQYF	TGCGCCAGCAGCTTGACGGGGGCGCTGCAGACGCAGTATTTT
NA	NA	TRBV3-1/TRBV3-2	TRBJ2-4	CASSQGFSVLAKNIQYF	TGTGCCAGCAGCCAAGGGTTTTCCGTCCTAGCCAAAAACATTCAGTACTTC
once	TRBD1	TRBV10-3	TRBJ2-3	CAISEQGQAIGTQYF	TGTGCCATCAGTGAGCAGGGACAGGCCATCGGTACGCAGTATTTT
NA	NA	TRBV28	TRBJ1-3	CASSPQTGYGNTIYF	TGTGCCAGCAGTCCCCAAACAGGGTACGGAAACACCATATATTTT
NA	NA	TRBV9	TRBJ2-6	CASSVKGTGANVLTF	TGTGCCAGCAGCGTTAAGGGAACTGGGGCCAACGTCCTGACTTTC
NA	NA	TRBV21-1	TRBJ1-2	CASIPSPPNYGYTF	TGTGCCAGCATTCCTAGTCCCCCCAACTATGGCTACACCTTC